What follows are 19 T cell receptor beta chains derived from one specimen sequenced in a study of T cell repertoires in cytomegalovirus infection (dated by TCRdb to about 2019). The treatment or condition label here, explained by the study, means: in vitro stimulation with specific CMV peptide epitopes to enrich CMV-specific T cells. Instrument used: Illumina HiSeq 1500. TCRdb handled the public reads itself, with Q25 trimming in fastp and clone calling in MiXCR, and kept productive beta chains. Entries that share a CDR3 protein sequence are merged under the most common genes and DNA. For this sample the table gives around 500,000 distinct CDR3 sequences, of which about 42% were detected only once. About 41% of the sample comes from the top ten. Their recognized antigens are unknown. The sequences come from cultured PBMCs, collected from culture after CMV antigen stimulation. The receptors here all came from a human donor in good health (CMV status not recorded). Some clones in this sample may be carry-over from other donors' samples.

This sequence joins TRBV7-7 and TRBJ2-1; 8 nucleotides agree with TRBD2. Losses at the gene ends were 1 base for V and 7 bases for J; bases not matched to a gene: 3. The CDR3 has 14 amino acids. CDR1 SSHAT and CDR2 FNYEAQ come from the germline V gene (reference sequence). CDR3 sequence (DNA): TGTGCCAGCAGCTTAGGGTCTAGCGGGAATGAGCAGTTCTTC. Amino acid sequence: CASSLGSSGNEQFF.

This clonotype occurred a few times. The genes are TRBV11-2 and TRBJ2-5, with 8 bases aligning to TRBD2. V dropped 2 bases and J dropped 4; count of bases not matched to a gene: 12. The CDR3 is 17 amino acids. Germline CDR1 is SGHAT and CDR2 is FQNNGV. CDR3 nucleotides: TGTGCCAGCAGCTTAAGGCCCCTAGCGGGTCACCGAGAGACCCAGTACTTC. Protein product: CASSLRPLAGHRETQYF.

The CDR3 loop is CASSHKDRKFDNEQFF. The CDR3 nucleotides read TGTGCCAGCAGTCATAAAGACAGGAAATTTGACAATGAGCAGTTCTTC. The rearrangement links TRBV27 to TRBJ2-1; D is possibly TRBD1 (6 bases). Germline CDR1 and CDR2: MNHEY and SMNVEV (reference sequence). This CDR3 is 16 amino acids long. Trimming cost V 5 bases and J 5 bases, with 19 bases left between them.

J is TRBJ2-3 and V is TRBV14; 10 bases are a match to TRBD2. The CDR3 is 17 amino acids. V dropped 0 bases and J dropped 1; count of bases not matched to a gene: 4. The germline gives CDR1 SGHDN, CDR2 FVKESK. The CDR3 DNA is TGTGCCAGCAGCCAAGATCAAAGCGGGGGGGGCACAGATACGCAGTATTTT. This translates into CASSQDQSGGGTDTQYF. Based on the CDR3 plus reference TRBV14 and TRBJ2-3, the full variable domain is EAGVTQFPSHSVIEKGQTVTLRCDPISGHDNLYWYRRVMGKEIKFLLHFVKESKQDESGMPNNRFLAERTGGTYSTLKVQPAELEDSGVYFCASSQDQSGGGTDTQYFGPGTRLTVL.

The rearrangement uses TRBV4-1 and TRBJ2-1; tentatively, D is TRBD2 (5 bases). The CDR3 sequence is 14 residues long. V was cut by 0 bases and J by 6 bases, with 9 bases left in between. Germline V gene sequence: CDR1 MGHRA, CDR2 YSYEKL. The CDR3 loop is CASSQEPAVNEQFF. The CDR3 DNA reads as TGCGCCAGCAGCCAAGAGCCAGCGGTCAATGAGCAGTTCTTC.

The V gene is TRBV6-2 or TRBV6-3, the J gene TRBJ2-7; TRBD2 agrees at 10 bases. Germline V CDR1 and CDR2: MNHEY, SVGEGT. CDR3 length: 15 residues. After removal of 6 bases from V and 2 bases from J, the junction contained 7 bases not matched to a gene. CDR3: CASRTGLAVTYEQYF. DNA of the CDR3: TGTGCCAGCAGAACCGGACTAGCGGTTACCTACGAGCAGTACTTC.

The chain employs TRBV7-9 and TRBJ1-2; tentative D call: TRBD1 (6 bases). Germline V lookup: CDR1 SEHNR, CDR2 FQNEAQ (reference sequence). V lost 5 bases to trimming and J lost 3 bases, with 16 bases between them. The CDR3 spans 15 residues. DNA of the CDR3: TGTGCCAGCAGCCAAGGCATTGGACAGTACTATGGCTACACCTTC. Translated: CASSQGIGQYYGYTF.

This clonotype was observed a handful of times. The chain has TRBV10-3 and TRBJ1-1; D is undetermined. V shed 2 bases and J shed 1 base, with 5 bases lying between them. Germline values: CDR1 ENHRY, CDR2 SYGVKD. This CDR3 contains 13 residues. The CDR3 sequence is CAISEGRNTEAFF. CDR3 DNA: TGTGCCATCAGTGAGGGGAGGAACACTGAAGCTTTCTTT.

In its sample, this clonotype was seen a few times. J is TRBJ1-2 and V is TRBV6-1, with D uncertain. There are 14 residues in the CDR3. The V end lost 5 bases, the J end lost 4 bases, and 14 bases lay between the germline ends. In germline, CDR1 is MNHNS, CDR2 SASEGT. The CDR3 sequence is CASSPESGPYGYTF. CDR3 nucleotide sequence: TGTGCCAGCAGTCCGGAGTCGGGCCCCTATGGCTACACCTTC.

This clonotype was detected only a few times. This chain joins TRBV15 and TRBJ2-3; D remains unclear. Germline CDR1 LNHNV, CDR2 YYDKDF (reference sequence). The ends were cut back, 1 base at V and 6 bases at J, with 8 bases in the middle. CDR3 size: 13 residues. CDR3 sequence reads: CATSRARPDTQYF. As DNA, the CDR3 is TGTGCCACCAGCAGAGCACGCCCCGATACGCAGTATTTT.

The CDR3 nucleotides read TGTGCCAGCCGTCTGTTGGGGGAAGAGACCCAGTACTTC. Its translation is CASRLLGEETQYF. The chain links TRBV7-4 to TRBJ2-5; D tentatively fits TRBD1 or TRBD2 (5 bases each). The germline gives CDR1 SGHVT, CDR2 SQSDAQ. CDR3 length: 13 amino acids. The V gene lost 8 bases and the J gene lost 3 bases, with 13 bases spanning the gap.

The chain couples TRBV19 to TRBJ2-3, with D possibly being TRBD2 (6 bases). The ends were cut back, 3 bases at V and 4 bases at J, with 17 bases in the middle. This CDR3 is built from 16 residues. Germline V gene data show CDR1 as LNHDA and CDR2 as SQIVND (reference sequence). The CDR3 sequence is CASSMNSLAASDTQYF. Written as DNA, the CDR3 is TGTGCCAGTAGTATGAATTCACTAGCAGCCTCAGATACGCAGTATTTT.

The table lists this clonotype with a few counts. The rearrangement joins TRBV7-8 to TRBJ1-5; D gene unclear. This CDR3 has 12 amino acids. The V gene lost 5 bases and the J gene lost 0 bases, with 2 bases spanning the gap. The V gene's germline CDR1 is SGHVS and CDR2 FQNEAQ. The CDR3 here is CASSNSNQPQHF. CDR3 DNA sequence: TGTGCCAGCAGCAATAGCAATCAGCCCCAGCATTTT.

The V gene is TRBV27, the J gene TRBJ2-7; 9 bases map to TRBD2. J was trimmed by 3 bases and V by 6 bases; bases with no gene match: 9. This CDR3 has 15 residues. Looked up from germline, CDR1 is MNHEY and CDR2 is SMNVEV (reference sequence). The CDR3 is CASSSRLADFYEQYF. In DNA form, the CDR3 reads TGTGCCAGCAGCTCCCGACTAGCGGACTTCTACGAGCAGTACTTC.

DNA of the CDR3: TGTGCCAGCAGCACCCGGGGGGAAAATGGCTACACCTTC. Residues: CASSTRGENGYTF. The chain is built from TRBV7-9 and TRBJ1-2; the D gene is possibly TRBD1 (5 bases). V was cut by 5 bases and J by 6 bases, with 13 bases left in between. Germline CDR1 is SEHNR and CDR2 is FQNEAQ (reference sequence). The CDR3 consists of 13 residues.

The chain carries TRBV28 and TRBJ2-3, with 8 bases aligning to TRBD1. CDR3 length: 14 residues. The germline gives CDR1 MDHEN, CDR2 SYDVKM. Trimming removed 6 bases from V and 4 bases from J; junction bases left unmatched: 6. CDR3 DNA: TGTGCCAGCAGCATGGACAGGGTGGCAGATACGCAGTATTTT. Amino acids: CASSMDRVADTQYF.

CDR3 sequence: CASSLGSVYNEQFF. CDR3 DNA: TGTGCCAGCAGCTTAGGGTCGGTTTACAATGAGCAGTTCTTC. The rearrangement uses TRBV11-2 and TRBJ2-1; unclear D gene. Trimming stripped 1 base from V and 4 bases from J, with 8 bases between. Per the germline V gene, CDR1 is SGHAT and CDR2 is FQNNGV. The CDR3 has 14 amino acids.

The CDR3 DNA reads TGTGCCAGCAGCTTGAAGGGGATAGAGACCGGGGAGCTGTTTTTT. Amino acids: CASSLKGIETGELFF. The chain couples TRBV7-9 to TRBJ2-2; tentative D call: TRBD1 (5 bases). Looked up from germline, CDR1 is SEHNR and CDR2 is FQNEAQ (reference sequence). This CDR3 is built from 15 residues. Trimming removed 3 bases at V and 5 bases at J, with 13 bases between.

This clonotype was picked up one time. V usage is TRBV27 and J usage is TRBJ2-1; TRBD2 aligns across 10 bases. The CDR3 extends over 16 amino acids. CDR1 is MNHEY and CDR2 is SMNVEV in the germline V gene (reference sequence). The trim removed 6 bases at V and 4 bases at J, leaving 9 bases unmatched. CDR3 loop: CASRTFSGGAYNEQFF. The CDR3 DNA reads TGTGCCAGCAGAACCTTCAGCGGGGGGGCGTACAATGAGCAGTTCTTC.